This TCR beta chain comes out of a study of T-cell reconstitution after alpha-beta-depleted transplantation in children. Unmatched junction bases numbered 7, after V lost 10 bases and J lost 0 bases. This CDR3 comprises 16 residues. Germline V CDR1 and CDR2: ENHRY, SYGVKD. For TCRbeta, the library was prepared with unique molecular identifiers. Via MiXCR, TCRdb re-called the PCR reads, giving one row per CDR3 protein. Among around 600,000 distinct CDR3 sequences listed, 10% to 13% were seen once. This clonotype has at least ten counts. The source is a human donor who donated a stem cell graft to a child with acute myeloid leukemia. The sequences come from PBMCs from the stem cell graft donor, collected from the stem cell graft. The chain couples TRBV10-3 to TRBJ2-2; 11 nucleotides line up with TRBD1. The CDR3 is CASGQGAPSNTGELFF. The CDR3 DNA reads TGTGCCAGCGGACAGGGGGCCCCTTCGAACACCGGGGAGCTGTTTTTT.